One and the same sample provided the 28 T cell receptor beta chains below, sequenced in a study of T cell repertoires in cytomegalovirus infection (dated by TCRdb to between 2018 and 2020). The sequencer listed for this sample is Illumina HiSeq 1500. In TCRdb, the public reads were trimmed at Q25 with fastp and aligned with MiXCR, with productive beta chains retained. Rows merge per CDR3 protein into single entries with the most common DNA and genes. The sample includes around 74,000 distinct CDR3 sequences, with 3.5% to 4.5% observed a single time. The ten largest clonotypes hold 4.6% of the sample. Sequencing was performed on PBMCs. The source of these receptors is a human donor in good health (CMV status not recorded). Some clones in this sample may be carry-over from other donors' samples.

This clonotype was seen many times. For the CDR3, the DNA is TGTGCCAGCTCACCCGGGACAGGGCCTTCCTACGAGCAGTACTTC. It translates to CASSPGTGPSYEQYF. This sequence joins TRBV18 and TRBJ2-7; 9 bases line up with TRBD1. This CDR3 is 15 amino acids long. Trimming at V came to 3 bases and at J to 1 base, leaving 4 bases not matched to a gene. CDR1 is KGHSH, CDR2 LQKENI, per germline.

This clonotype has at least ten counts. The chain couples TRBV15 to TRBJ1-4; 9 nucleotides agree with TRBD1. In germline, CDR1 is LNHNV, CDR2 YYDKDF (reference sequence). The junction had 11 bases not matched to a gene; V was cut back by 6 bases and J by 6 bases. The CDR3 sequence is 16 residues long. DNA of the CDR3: TGTGCCACCAGAACCCTCCCGGGACAGGGATATGAAAAACTGTTTTTT. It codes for CATRTLPGQGYEKLFF.

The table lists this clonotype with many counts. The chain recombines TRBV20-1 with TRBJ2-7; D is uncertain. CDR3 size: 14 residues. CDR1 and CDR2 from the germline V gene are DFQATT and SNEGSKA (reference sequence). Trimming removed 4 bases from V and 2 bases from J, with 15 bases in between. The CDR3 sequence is CSAKTLKSPYEQYF. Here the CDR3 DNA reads TGCAGTGCTAAAACACTCAAGTCCCCCTACGAGCAGTACTTC.

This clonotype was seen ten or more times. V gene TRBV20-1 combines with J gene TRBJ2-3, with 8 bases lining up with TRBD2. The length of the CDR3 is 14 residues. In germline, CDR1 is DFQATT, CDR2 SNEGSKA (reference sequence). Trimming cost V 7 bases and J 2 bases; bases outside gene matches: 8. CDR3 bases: TGCAGTGGAAGCCGGGGGGGAATCACAGATACGCAGTATTTT. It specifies CSGSRGGITDTQYF.

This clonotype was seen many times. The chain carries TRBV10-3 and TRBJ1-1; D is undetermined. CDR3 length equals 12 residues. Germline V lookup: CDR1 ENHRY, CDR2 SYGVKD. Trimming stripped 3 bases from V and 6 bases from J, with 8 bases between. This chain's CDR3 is CAISDTGSEAFF. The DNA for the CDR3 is TGTGCCATCAGTGATACGGGGTCTGAAGCTTTCTTT.

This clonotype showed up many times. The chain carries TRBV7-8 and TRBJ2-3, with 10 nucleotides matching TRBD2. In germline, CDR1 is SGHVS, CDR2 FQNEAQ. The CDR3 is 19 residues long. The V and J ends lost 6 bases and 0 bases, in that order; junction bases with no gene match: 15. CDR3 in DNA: TGTGCCAGCAGTCATAGGGGGGTAGCGGGGGGCCGGAGCACAGATACGCAGTATTTT. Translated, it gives CASSHRGVAGGRSTDTQYF.

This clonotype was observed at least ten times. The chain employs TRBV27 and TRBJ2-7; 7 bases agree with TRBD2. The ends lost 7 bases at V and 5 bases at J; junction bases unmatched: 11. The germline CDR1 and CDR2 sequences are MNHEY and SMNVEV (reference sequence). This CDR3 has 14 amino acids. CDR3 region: CASTTNLRGDEQYF. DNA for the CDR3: TGTGCCAGCACTACAAACCTCCGGGGGGACGAGCAGTACTTC.

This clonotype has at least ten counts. CDR3 protein: CASSQAQGGDYEQYF. CDR3 DNA: TGCGCCAGCAGCCAAGCTCAGGGGGGAGACTACGAGCAGTACTTC. The chain carries TRBV4-3 and TRBJ2-7; weak D call: TRBD1 (7 bases). In germline, CDR1 is LGHNA, CDR2 YSLEER. Trimming took 1 base from V and 3 from J, leaving 13 bases between them. The CDR3 spans 15 residues.

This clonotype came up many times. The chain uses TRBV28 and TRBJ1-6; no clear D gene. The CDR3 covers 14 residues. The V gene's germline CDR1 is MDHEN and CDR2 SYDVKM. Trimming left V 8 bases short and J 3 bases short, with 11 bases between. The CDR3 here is CASVGRNYNSPLHF. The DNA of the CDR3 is TGTGCCAGCGTCGGGAGGAACTATAATTCACCCCTCCACTTT.

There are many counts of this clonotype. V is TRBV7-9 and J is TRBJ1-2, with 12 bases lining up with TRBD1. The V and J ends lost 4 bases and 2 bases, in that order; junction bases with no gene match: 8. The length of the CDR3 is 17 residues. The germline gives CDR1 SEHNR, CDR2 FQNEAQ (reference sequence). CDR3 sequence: CASSSRDRGRRNYGYTF. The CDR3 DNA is TGTGCCAGCAGCTCGCGGGACAGGGGGCGAAGGAACTATGGCTACACCTTC. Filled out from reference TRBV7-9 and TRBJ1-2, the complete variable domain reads DTGVSQNPRHKITKRGQNVTFRCDPISEHNRLYWYRQTLGQGPEFLTYFQNEAQLEKSRLLSDRFSAERPKGSFSTLEIQRTEQGDSAMYLCASSSRDRGRRNYGYTFGSGTRLTVV.

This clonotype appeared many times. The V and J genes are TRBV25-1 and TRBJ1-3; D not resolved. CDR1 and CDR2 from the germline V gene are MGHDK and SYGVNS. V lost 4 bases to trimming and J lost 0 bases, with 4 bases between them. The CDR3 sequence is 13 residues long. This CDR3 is CASSAISGNTIYF. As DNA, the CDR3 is TGTGCCAGCAGTGCGATCTCTGGAAACACCATATATTTT.

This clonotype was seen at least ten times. For the CDR3, the DNA is TGTGCCAGCAGCAGGGACATGAACACTGAAGCTTTCTTT. Its protein product is CASSRDMNTEAFF. This chain links TRBV2 with TRBJ1-1; tentatively, D is TRBD1 (6 bases). The germline gives CDR1 SNHLY, CDR2 FYNNEI. The V gene lost 6 bases and the J gene lost 0 bases, with 8 bases spanning the gap. This CDR3 contains 13 residues.

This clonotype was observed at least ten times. The CDR3 DNA sequence: TGCAGCGTTGAAGATCCCCCCCGCTCAGGGCAGTTCTTC. Translation: CSVEDPPRSGQFF. V is TRBV29-1 and J is TRBJ2-1; no reliable D call. Trimming took 0 bases from V and 12 from J, leaving 15 bases between them. The CDR3 covers 13 residues. From germline, CDR1 is SQVTM and CDR2 ANQGSEA.

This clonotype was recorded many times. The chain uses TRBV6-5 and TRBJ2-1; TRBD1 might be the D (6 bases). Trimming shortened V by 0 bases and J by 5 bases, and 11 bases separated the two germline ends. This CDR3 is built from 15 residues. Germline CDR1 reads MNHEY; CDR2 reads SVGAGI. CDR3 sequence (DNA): TGTGCCAGCAGTTACTCGACGACAGGAGACAATGAGCAGTTCTTC. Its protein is CASSYSTTGDNEQFF.

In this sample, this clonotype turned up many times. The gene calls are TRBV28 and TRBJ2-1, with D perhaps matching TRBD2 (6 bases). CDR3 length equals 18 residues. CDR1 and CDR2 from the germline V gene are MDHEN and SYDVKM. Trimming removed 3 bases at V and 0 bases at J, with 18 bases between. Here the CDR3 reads CASSLPGVGDGSYNEQFF. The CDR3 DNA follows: TGTGCCAGCAGTTTGCCGGGGGTGGGGGACGGCTCCTACAATGAGCAGTTCTTC. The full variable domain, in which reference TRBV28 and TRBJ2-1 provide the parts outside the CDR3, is DVKVTQSSRYLVKRTGEKVFLECVQDMDHENMFWYRQDPGLGLRLIYFSYDVKMKEKGDIPEGYSVSREKKERFSLILESASTNQTSMYLCASSLPGVGDGSYNEQFFGPGTRLTVL.

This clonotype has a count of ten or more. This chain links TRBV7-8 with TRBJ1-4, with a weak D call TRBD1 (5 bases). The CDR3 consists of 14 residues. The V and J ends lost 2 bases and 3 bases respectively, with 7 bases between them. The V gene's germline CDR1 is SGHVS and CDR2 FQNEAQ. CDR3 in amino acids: CASSLRGSNEKLFF. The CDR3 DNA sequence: TGTGCCAGCAGCTTAAGGGGTTCTAATGAAAAACTGTTTTTT.

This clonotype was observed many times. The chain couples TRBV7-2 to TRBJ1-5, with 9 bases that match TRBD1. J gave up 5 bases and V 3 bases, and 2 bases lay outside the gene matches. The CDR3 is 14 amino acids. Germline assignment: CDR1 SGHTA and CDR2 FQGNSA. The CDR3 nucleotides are TGTGCCAGCAGCTTGCGGACAGGGGATCAGCCCCAGCATTTT. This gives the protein CASSLRTGDQPQHF.

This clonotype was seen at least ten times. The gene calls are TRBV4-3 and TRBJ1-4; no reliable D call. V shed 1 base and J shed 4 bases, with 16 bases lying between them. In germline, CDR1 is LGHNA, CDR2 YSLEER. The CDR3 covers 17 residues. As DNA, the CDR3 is TGCGCCAGCAGCCAAGGAAGCTCGGTTCTCCATAATGAAAAACTGTTTTTT. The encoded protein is CASSQGSSVLHNEKLFF.

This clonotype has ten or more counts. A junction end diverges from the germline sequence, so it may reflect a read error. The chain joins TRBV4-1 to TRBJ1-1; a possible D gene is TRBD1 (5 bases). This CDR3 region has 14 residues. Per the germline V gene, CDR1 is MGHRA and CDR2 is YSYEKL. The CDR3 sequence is CASSPRPAGPEAFF. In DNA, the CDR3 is TGTGCCAGCAGCCCTCGGCCAGCGGGGCCTGAAGCTTTCTTT.

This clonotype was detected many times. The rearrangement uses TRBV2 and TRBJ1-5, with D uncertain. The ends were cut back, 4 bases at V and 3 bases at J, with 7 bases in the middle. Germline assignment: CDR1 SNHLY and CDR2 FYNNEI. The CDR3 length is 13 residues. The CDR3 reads CASSVVFNQPQHF. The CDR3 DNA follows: TGTGCCAGCAGTGTAGTTTTCAATCAGCCCCAGCATTTT.

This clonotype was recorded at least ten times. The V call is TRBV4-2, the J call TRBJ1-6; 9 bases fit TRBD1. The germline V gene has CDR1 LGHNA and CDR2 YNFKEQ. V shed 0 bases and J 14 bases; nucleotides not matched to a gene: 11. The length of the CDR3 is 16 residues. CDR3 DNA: TGTGCCAGCAGCCAAGATTGGGGGACAGGGACCTCTGCCCTCCACTTT. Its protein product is CASSQDWGTGTSALHF.

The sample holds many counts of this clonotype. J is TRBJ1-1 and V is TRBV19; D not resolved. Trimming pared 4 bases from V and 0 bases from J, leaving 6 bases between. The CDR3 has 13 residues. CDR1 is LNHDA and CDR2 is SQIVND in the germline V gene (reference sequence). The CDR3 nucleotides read TGTGCCAGTAGTACTAGTATGAACACTGAAGCTTTCTTT. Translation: CASSTSMNTEAFF.

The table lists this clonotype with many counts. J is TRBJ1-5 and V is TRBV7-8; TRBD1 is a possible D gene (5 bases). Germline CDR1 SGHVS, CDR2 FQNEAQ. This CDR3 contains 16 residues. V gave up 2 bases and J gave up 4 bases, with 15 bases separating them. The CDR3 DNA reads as TGTGCCAGCAGCTTAACAGGCCCGTCATCAAATCAGCCCCAGCATTTT. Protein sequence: CASSLTGPSSNQPQHF.

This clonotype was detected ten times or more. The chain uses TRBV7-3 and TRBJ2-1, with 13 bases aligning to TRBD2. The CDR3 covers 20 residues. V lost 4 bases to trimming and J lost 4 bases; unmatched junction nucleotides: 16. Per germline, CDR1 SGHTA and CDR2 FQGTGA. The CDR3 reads CASSSTPVGLAGAPYNEQFF. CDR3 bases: TGTGCCAGCAGCTCCACTCCTGTAGGACTAGCGGGGGCACCATACAATGAGCAGTTCTTC.

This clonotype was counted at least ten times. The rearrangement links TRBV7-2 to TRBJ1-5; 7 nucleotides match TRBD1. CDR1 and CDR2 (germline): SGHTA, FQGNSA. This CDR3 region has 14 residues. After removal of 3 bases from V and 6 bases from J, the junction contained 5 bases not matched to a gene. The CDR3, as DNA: TGTGCCAGCAGCTTGACAGGGATGGCTCAGCCCCAGCATTTT. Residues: CASSLTGMAQPQHF.

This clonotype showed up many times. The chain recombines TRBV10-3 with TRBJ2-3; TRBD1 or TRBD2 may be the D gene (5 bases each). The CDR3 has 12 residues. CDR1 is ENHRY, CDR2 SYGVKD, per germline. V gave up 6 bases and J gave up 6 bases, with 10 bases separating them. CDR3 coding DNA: TGTGCCATCAGCCTTGGGGGTGATACGCAGTATTTT. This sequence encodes CAISLGGDTQYF.

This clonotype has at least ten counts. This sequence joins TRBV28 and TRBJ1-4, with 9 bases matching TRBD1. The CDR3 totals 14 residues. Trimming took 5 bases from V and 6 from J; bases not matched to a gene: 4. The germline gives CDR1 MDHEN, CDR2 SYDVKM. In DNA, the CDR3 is TGTGCCAGCAGTCGAACAGGGGGCGATGAAAAACTGTTTTTT. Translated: CASSRTGGDEKLFF.

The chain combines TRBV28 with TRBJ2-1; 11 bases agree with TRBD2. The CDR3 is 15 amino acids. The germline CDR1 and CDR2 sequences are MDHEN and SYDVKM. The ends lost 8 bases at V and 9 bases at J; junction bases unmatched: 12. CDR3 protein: CASGRIAGGTFEQFF. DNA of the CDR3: TGTGCCAGCGGACGAATAGCGGGGGGGACTTTTGAGCAGTTCTTC.